This is a list of T cell receptor beta chains from one sample in a study of cytomegalovirus exposure and HLA in healthy donors. Sequencing was performed with immunoSEQ multiplex PCR; in TCRdb, only in-frame clones are kept and a portion is missing. The table has some 200,000 clones, roughly four fifths seen once. Input material: PBMCs. The receptor set was obtained from a woman aged 18-29 years in good health and CMV-seronegative. Both conserved end residues are part of each CDR3. The order of the fields is clone size, J gene, D gene, V gene, CDR3 DNA, CDR3 protein. The D gene is left open where the match is weak. Expanded clones are given a class, and other clones once, few, many or no size at all.

.,TRBJ2-1,TRBD2,TRBV7-3,TGTGCCAGCAGCGAACTAGCGGGAGTAAGCCGTGAGCAGTTCTTC,CASSELAGVSREQFF
few,TRBJ1-5,.,TRBV6-5,TGTGCCAGCTCACGAATGGAGCATCAGCCCCAGCATTTT,CASSRMEHQPQHF
few,TRBJ2-7,.,TRBV4-2,TGTGCCAGCAGCCAGGAGGGGTTTAGCGAGCAGTACTTC,CASSQEGFSEQYF
.,TRBJ2-7,TRBD1,TRBV7-6,TGTGCCAGCAGCTTAGGGGGACAGGGGCCAAGCTCCTACGAGCAGTACTTC,CASSLGGQGPSSYEQYF
.,TRBJ2-5,TRBD2,TRBV7-8,TGTGCCAGCAGCTTAAGGGTGACTAGCGGGAGTAGAGAGACCCAGTACTTC,CASSLRVTSGSRETQYF
.,TRBJ2-3,TRBD2,TRBV19,TGTGCCAGTAGTATAAAATCAAGACTAGCGGGGGAGGAAACAGATACGCAGTATTTT,CASSIKSRLAGEETDTQYF
.,TRBJ2-7,TRBD1,TRBV27,TGTGCCAGCTCGACAGGGGCTGTCTACGAGCAGTACTTC,CASSTGAVYEQYF
.,TRBJ2-2,.,TRBV6-5,TGTGCCAGCAGCCGGGGTTTGGCCGGGGAGCTGTTTTTT,CASSRGLAGELFF
.,TRBJ1-1,.,TRBV10-3,TGTGCCATCAGTTACGACAGGTCGAACACTGAAGCTTTCTTT,CAISYDRSNTEAFF
.,TRBJ2-7,TRBD1,TRBV5-6,TGTGCCAGCAGGCCGACAGGGGGGTCCTACGAGCAGTACTTC,CASRPTGGSYEQYF
.,TRBJ1-1,.,TRBV9,TGTGCCAGCAGCGTTGCTATGAACACTGAAGCTTTCTTT,CASSVAMNTEAFF
.,TRBJ2-3,TRBD2,TRBV10-3,TGTGCCATCAGTGACGGACTAGCGGACCTCACAGATACGCAGTATTTT,CAISDGLADLTDTQYF
.,TRBJ2-5,TRBD1,TRBV29-1,TGCAGCGTTGCCGATGACAGGGGCTCGGAGACCCAGTACTTC,CSVADDRGSETQYF
.,TRBJ1-2,TRBD1,TRBV19,TGTGCCAGTAGTATCCCTCGACAGGGTCCGGTAGGCTACACCTTC,CASSIPRQGPVGYTF
.,TRBJ2-5,.,TRBV10-3,TGTGCCATCAGTGATCAGGAGACCCAGTACTTC,CAISDQETQYF
.,TRBJ2-7,TRBD1,TRBV6-1,TGTGCCAGCAGTGAAGAATGGACAGGGTACGAGCAGTACTTC,CASSEEWTGYEQYF
once,TRBJ2-6,.,TRBV7-6,TGTGCCAGCAGCTTACATGGGGCGTCCGGGGCCAACGTCCTGACTTTC,CASSLHGASGANVLTF
.,TRBJ1-2,TRBD1,TRBV5-6,TGTGCCAGCAGCTTGGGGACAGGGTCGAACTATGGCTACACCTTC,CASSLGTGSNYGYTF
.,TRBJ2-2,TRBD2,TRBV7-3,TGTGCCAGCAGCCCGGGGTGGCTAGCGGGAGGGGAGCTGTTTTTT,CASSPGWLAGGELFF
.,TRBJ2-1,.,TRBV18,TGTGCCAGCTCACCATCGGGGTCTTACAATGAGCAGTTCTTC,CASSPSGSYNEQFF
.,TRBJ1-6,.,TRBV6-1,TGTGCCAGCCGTCAGGGGAACTCCTATAATTCACCCCTCCACTTT,CASRQGNSYNSPLHF
.,TRBJ2-3,TRBD2,TRBV7-3,TGTGCCAGCAGCCGAACTAGCGGGAGGGCTGGAGATACGCAGTATTTT,CASSRTSGRAGDTQYF
.,TRBJ1-1,TRBD1,TRBV5-1,TGCGCCAGCGGTACACAGGGGGCTAACACTGAAGCTTTCTTT,CASGTQGANTEAFF
.,TRBJ1-6,.,TRBV7-2,TGTGCCAGCAGCCACGAGGGGGAGAATTCACCCCTCCACTTT,CASSHEGENSPLHF